The rows below give T cell receptor beta chains drawn from one sample of a study of metastatic and nonmetastatic thyroid tumors. TCRdb ran MiXCR on the PCR reads. The sample includes about 34,000 clones, 35% to 40% of them seen just once. Sequenced sample: tumor tissue. The source of these receptors is a female donor with papillary thyroid cancer or a benign thyroid nodule (not recorded which). Some clones in this sample may be carry-over from other donors' samples. CDR3s include the opening cysteine and the closing phenylalanine or tryptophan. The order of the fields is J gene, V gene, clone size, D gene, CDR3 protein, CDR3 DNA. The D gene is left open where the match is weak. Size values are once, few and many counts, or a class for expanded clones, and some rows have none.

J gene: TRBJ2-3; V gene: TRBV7-2; clone size: .; D gene: TRBD2; CDR3 protein: CASSAAGGAPDTQYF; CDR3 DNA: TGTGCCAGCAGCGCAGCGGGAGGGGCCCCAGATACGCAGTATTTT
J gene: TRBJ2-1; V gene: TRBV19; clone size: .; D gene: .; CDR3 protein: CASSAWRNNEQFF; CDR3 DNA: TGTGCCAGTAGTGCTTGGAGGAACAATGAGCAGTTCTTC
J gene: TRBJ1-2; V gene: TRBV7-9; clone size: once; D gene: TRBD1; CDR3 protein: CASSLAGTVRYGYTF; CDR3 DNA: TGTGCCAGCAGCTTAGCGGGGACAGTGAGATATGGCTACACCTTC
J gene: TRBJ2-1; V gene: TRBV11-2; clone size: .; D gene: .; CDR3 protein: CASSSTPTHEQFF; CDR3 DNA: TGTGCCAGCAGCTCGACTCCTACCCATGAGCAGTTCTTC
J gene: TRBJ1-1; V gene: TRBV24-1; clone size: large; D gene: TRBD1; CDR3 protein: CATSDPYEGATEAFF; CDR3 DNA: TGTGCCACCAGTGACCCCTACGAGGGGGCTACTGAAGCTTTCTTT
J gene: TRBJ1-6; V gene: TRBV18; clone size: .; D gene: .; CDR3 protein: CASSEQSAGKGFNSPLHF; CDR3 DNA: TGTGCCAGCTCGGAGCAGTCCGCAGGGAAGGGATTTAATTCACCCCTCCACTTT
J gene: TRBJ2-7; V gene: TRBV2; clone size: .; D gene: TRBD2; CDR3 protein: CASSANKRAGSSSYEQYF; CDR3 DNA: TGTGCCAGCAGCGCCAACAAGAGAGCGGGGTCGAGCTCCTACGAGCAGTACTTC
J gene: TRBJ2-7; V gene: TRBV6-1; clone size: few; D gene: .; CDR3 protein: CASTPDGGYEQYF; CDR3 DNA: TGTGCCAGCACCCCAGATGGAGGCTACGAGCAGTACTTC
J gene: TRBJ2-7; V gene: TRBV6-2/TRBV6-3; clone size: few; D gene: TRBD1; CDR3 protein: CASSYVNRGTETPEIYEQYF; CDR3 DNA: TGTGCCAGCAGTTACGTCAACCGTGGGACAGAAACTCCGGAGATCTACGAGCAGTACTTC
J gene: TRBJ2-1; V gene: TRBV20-1; clone size: .; D gene: TRBD1; CDR3 protein: CSAPSWTGWQGAHEQFF; CDR3 DNA: TGCAGTGCTCCAAGTTGGACCGGGTGGCAGGGGGCACATGAGCAGTTCTTC
J gene: TRBJ2-7; V gene: TRBV6-1; clone size: .; D gene: .; CDR3 protein: CASSQEMAYEQYF; CDR3 DNA: TGTGCCAGCAGTCAGGAGATGGCCTACGAGCAGTACTTC
J gene: TRBJ2-1; V gene: TRBV4-2; clone size: medium-sized; D gene: .; CDR3 protein: CASSQVRSDSPEQFF; CDR3 DNA: TGTGCCAGCAGCCAAGTCCGTAGCGACTCGCCTGAGCAGTTCTTC
J gene: TRBJ2-7; V gene: TRBV6-6; clone size: few; D gene: .; CDR3 protein: CASSYDGGRRYEQYF; CDR3 DNA: TGTGCCAGCAGTTATGATGGTGGGAGGCGTTACGAGCAGTACTTC
J gene: TRBJ1-1; V gene: TRBV20-1; clone size: .; D gene: .; CDR3 protein: CSARESRGYEAFF; CDR3 DNA: TGCAGTGCTAGGGAGTCACGGGGGTATGAAGCTTTCTTT
J gene: TRBJ2-2; V gene: TRBV5-1; clone size: few; D gene: .; CDR3 protein: CASSANTGELFF; CDR3 DNA: TGCGCCAGCAGCGCGAACACCGGGGAGCTGTTTTTT
J gene: TRBJ2-7; V gene: TRBV18; clone size: .; D gene: .; CDR3 protein: CASSPASYEQYF; CDR3 DNA: TGTGCCAGCTCACCAGCCTCCTACGAGCAGTACTTC
J gene: TRBJ2-5; V gene: TRBV7-2; clone size: .; D gene: .; CDR3 protein: CASSWGQGGPETQYF; CDR3 DNA: TGTGCCAGCAGCTGGGGACAAGGGGGACCGGAGACCCAGTACTTC
J gene: TRBJ2-6; V gene: TRBV6-6; clone size: few; D gene: .; CDR3 protein: CASSYSEESGANVLTF; CDR3 DNA: TGTGCCAGCAGTTACTCTGAAGAGTCTGGGGCCAACGTCCTGACTTTC
J gene: TRBJ2-1; V gene: TRBV2; clone size: .; D gene: .; CDR3 protein: CASSQRYYNEQFF; CDR3 DNA: TGTGCCAGCAGTCAGCGCTATTACAATGAGCAGTTCTTC
J gene: TRBJ2-3; V gene: TRBV7-8; clone size: .; D gene: .; CDR3 protein: CASSFYDRSTDTQYF; CDR3 DNA: TGTGCCAGCAGCTTTTATGACAGGAGCACAGATACGCAGTATTTT
J gene: TRBJ2-1; V gene: TRBV11-3; clone size: .; D gene: .; CDR3 protein: CASSLEGDSYNEQFF; CDR3 DNA: TGTGCCAGCAGCTTAGAGGGGGACTCCTACAATGAGCAGTTCTTC
J gene: TRBJ2-5; V gene: TRBV12-3/TRBV12-4; clone size: .; D gene: TRBD1; CDR3 protein: CASSLALEGAETQYF; CDR3 DNA: TGTGCCAGCAGTTTAGCGCTCGAGGGGGCAGAGACCCAGTACTTC
J gene: TRBJ1-2; V gene: TRBV7-9; clone size: .; D gene: .; CDR3 protein: CASSLGLENGYTF; CDR3 DNA: TGTGCCAGCAGCTTAGGATTGGAGAATGGCTACACCTTC
J gene: TRBJ1-5; V gene: TRBV7-2; clone size: .; D gene: .; CDR3 protein: CASSLFQNQPQHF; CDR3 DNA: TGTGCCAGCAGCTTATTTCAAAATCAGCCCCAGCATTTT
J gene: TRBJ2-7; V gene: TRBV6-2/TRBV6-3; clone size: few; D gene: .; CDR3 protein: CASSHLDEQYF; CDR3 DNA: TGTGCCAGCAGTCACCTAGACGAGCAGTACTTC
J gene: TRBJ2-7; V gene: TRBV24-1; clone size: .; D gene: .; CDR3 protein: CATSAAGRDEQYF; CDR3 DNA: TGTGCCACCAGTGCGGCAGGGAGAGACGAGCAGTACTTC
J gene: TRBJ2-2; V gene: TRBV10-3; clone size: many; D gene: .; CDR3 protein: CAISDETPTGELFF; CDR3 DNA: TGTGCCATCAGTGATGAGACTCCGACCGGGGAGCTGTTTTTT
J gene: TRBJ2-7; V gene: TRBV12-3/TRBV12-4; clone size: .; D gene: .; CDR3 protein: CASSLFGFGQYF; CDR3 DNA: TGTGCCAGCAGTTTATTCGGCTTCGGGCAGTACTTC
J gene: TRBJ2-3; V gene: TRBV27; clone size: many; D gene: TRBD2; CDR3 protein: CASSSRLAGGTDTQYF; CDR3 DNA: TGTGCCAGCAGTTCCCGACTAGCGGGAGGGACAGATACGCAGTATTTT
J gene: TRBJ2-3; V gene: TRBV5-1; clone size: .; D gene: .; CDR3 protein: CASRGAASTDTQYF; CDR3 DNA: TGCGCCAGCAGGGGTGCAGCAAGCACAGATACGCAGTATTTT
J gene: TRBJ2-1; V gene: TRBV11-2; clone size: .; D gene: .; CDR3 protein: CASSFTQSWYEQFF; CDR3 DNA: TGTGCCAGCAGCTTTACCCAGAGTTGGTATGAGCAGTTCTTC
J gene: TRBJ1-2; V gene: TRBV7-9; clone size: few; D gene: TRBD1; CDR3 protein: CASSGTAYGYTF; CDR3 DNA: TGTGCCAGCAGCGGGACAGCTTATGGCTACACCTTC
J gene: TRBJ2-7; V gene: TRBV11-2; clone size: .; D gene: TRBD1; CDR3 protein: CASSLGTGAYEQYF; CDR3 DNA: TGTGCCAGCAGCTTAGGGACAGGGGCCTACGAGCAGTACTTC
J gene: TRBJ2-1; V gene: TRBV5-1; clone size: once; D gene: .; CDR3 protein: CASSLEVYYEQFF; CDR3 DNA: TGCGCCAGCAGCTTGGAGGTTTATTATGAGCAGTTCTTC
J gene: TRBJ1-4; V gene: TRBV4-2; clone size: .; D gene: .; CDR3 protein: CASSQADRTFNEKLFF; CDR3 DNA: TGTGCCAGCAGCCAAGCAGACAGGACCTTTAATGAAAAACTGTTTTTT
J gene: TRBJ2-1; V gene: TRBV20-1; clone size: .; D gene: TRBD1; CDR3 protein: CSAQTGVVYNEQFF; CDR3 DNA: TGCAGTGCTCAGACAGGGGTGGTCTACAATGAGCAGTTCTTC
J gene: TRBJ2-5; V gene: TRBV15; clone size: .; D gene: .; CDR3 protein: CATSGLVWQETQYF; CDR3 DNA: TGTGCCACCAGCGGCCTAGTGTGGCAAGAGACCCAGTACTTC